The rows below give T cell receptor beta chains drawn from one sample of a study of human thymus T cells. The table came from immunoSEQ multiplex PCR; TCRdb's copy has only in-frame clones and leaves some out. Among more than 70,000 clones listed, just over 95% were seen once. Sequencing was performed on thymus tissue. The receptors were gathered from a boy under two years old with a congenital heart defect but otherwise immunologically healthy. CDR3s include the opening cysteine and the closing phenylalanine or tryptophan. A D gene is named only where the DNA matches it firmly. Not every row has a clone size; where given, it reads once, few, many or a size class.

>TRBJ2-1|NA|NA|TRBV5-1
TGCGCCAGCTCGGGAAGTGGCGGAAACAACAATGAGCAGTTCTTC
CASSGSGGNNNEQFF
>TRBJ1-1|NA|NA|TRBV6-1
TGTGCCAGCAGTGATCAGGGGTACGACACTGAAGCTTTCTTT
CASSDQGYDTEAFF
>TRBJ1-2|TRBD1|NA|TRBV30
TGTGCCTGGAGTGTACCCCGGGACAGCCTACCAAACTATGGCTACACCTTC
CAWSVPRDSLPNYGYTF
>TRBJ1-1|NA|NA|TRBV27
TGTGCCAGCAGTTTGGAACGAACGCAACAAGGGACTAACACTGAAGCTTTCTTT
CASSLERTQQGTNTEAFF
>TRBJ1-2|NA|few|TRBV2
TGTGCCAGCAGCACGGTGACAGTCTACACCTTC
CASSTVTVYTF
>TRBJ1-2|NA|NA|TRBV27
TGTGCCAGCAGTTTAAGGAGCGCGGAAATCTATGGCTACACCTTC
CASSLRSAEIYGYTF
>TRBJ2-7|NA|NA|TRBV7-9
TGTGCCAGCAGCTTAGTGACCCCGGGACATTTCTACGAGCAGTACTTC
CASSLVTPGHFYEQYF
>TRBJ2-1|NA|once|TRBV9
TGTGCCAGCAGCGTAGTGGGAGGGGGAATCCACAATGAGCAGTTCTTC
CASSVVGGGIHNEQFF
>TRBJ1-6|NA|few|TRBV4-1
TGCGCCAGCAGCCAAGAGACCCGATTCTCACCCCTCCACTTT
CASSQETRFSPLHF
>TRBJ2-7|NA|NA|TRBV5-1
TGCGCCAGCAGGTCATCAGAGCCCGAGCAGTACTTC
CASRSSEPEQYF
>TRBJ2-1|NA|NA|TRBV5-1
TGCGCCAGCGGCTCCGAGATCTCCTACAATGAGCAGTTCTTC
CASGSEISYNEQFF
>TRBJ1-4|NA|NA|TRBV29-1
TGCAGCGCCCGGGGGCAGGGAATCAATGAAAAACTGTTTTTT
CSARGQGINEKLFF
>TRBJ2-2|NA|NA|TRBV5-1
TGCGCCAGCAGCAGGTCTGAGTGTAGGACTCCTAACACCGGGGAGCTGTTTTTT
CASSRSECRTPNTGELFF
>TRBJ1-2|NA|NA|TRBV14
TGTGCCAGCAGCCAAGATGAGGGACTAGACTATGGCTACACCTTC
CASSQDEGLDYGYTF
>TRBJ1-1|NA|once|TRBV7-9
TGTGCCAGCACCTCCTGGGTAAATACTGAAGCTTTCTTT
CASTSWVNTEAFF
>TRBJ2-3|TRBD2|NA|TRBV5-6
TGTGCCAGCAGCCCTGGACTAGCGGGAGGACCCCCCAACACGCAGTATTTT
CASSPGLAGGPPNTQYF
>TRBJ2-7|NA|NA|TRBV10-2
TGCGCCAGCAGTGAGCGGGGGCCGAATTACGAGCAGTACTTC
CASSERGPNYEQYF
>TRBJ1-6|NA|NA|TRBV19
TGTGCCAGTAGTATAGATCCATTGGACCGGTCGGTACGGTATAATTCACCCCTCCACTTT
CASSIDPLDRSVRYNSPLHF
>TRBJ1-2|TRBD1|NA|TRBV6-5
TGTGCCAGCAGTTACCCGGGGACAGGGGACTACACCTTC
CASSYPGTGDYTF
>TRBJ2-1|NA|NA|TRBV27
TGTGCCAGCACGGAGGGGAACAATGAGCAGTTCTTC
CASTEGNNEQFF
>TRBJ2-1|NA|NA|TRBV6-5
TGTGCCAGCAGTCCTCGGGGGCCGTATGAGCAGTTCTTC
CASSPRGPYEQFF
>TRBJ1-2|NA|NA|TRBV2
TGTGCCACCGGGCGCTATTCGGGCTACACCTTC
CATGRYSGYTF
>TRBJ2-5|NA|NA|TRBV19
TGTGCCAGTAGTTGGGGAAGTCAGGTCCAAGAGACCCAGTACTTC
CASSWGSQVQETQYF
>TRBJ2-2|NA|NA|TRBV5-6
TGTGCCAGCAGCTTAGGCAGGGGGGATTGGTCGAACACCGGGGAGCTGTTTTTT
CASSLGRGDWSNTGELFF
>TRBJ1-2|TRBD1|NA|TRBV6-1
TGTGCCAGCACCGGACAGGGCCTCTATGGCTACACCTTC
CASTGQGLYGYTF
>TRBJ1-2|NA|NA|TRBV12-2
TGTGCAAGTCGCCCCTTTCCGCTCGAGCAAAGGATGCAGTATGGCTACACCTTC
CASRPFPLEQRMQYGYTF
>TRBJ2-1|NA|NA|TRBV4-1
TGCGCCAGCAGCCAAAAGCTGGGCGAGACCGGAGGGGACTTTGAGCAGTTCTTC
CASSQKLGETGGDFEQFF
>TRBJ1-2|NA|NA|TRBV5-4
TGTGCCAGCAGCCAGAGCACCCAATTTAACTATGGCTACACCTTC
CASSQSTQFNYGYTF
>TRBJ2-7|TRBD2|NA|TRBV28
TGTGCCAGCAGTTTTCGTCCGGGACTAGCGGGAGGGCCCTACGAGCAGTACTTC
CASSFRPGLAGGPYEQYF
>TRBJ1-1|NA|NA|TRBV19
TGTGCCAGTAGGTCGGGATCTTACTTTTGGGAACACACTGAAGCTTTCTTT
CASRSGSYFWEHTEAFF
>TRBJ1-5|NA|NA|TRBV21-1
TGTGCCAGCAGCAAAGCCCAGGGAGACTATTATCAGCCCCAGCATTTT
CASSKAQGDYYQPQHF
>TRBJ2-2|NA|NA|TRBV19
TGTGCCAGTAGTACCAAGCCCCCCGCCTCGAAAACTATGATCACCGGGGAGCTGTTTTTT
CASSTKPPASKTMITGELFF
>TRBJ2-1|TRBD1|NA|TRBV5-1
TGCGCCAGCAGCTTAAGAGGGACAGGTCACAATGAGCAGTTCTTC
CASSLRGTGHNEQFF
>TRBJ2-7|NA|NA|TRBV14
TGTGCCAGCAGCACGAGGGTCCCCGAAACCCAGTACTTC
CASSTRVPETQYF
>TRBJ2-5|NA|NA|TRBV12-5
TGTGCTAGTGGTTCCGGGATTTTCGAAGAGACCCAGTACTTC
CASGSGIFEETQYF
>TRBJ2-7|NA|NA|TRBV4-1
TGCGCCAGCAGCCAAACCTACGGCTACGAGCAGTACTTC
CASSQTYGYEQYF